This T cell receptor (beta chain) was documented in a study of blood T cell repertoires in COVID-19. Study processing details: By means of reference gene primer amplification, nucleated cell counts were estimated. TCRdb's copy holds only in-frame clones and misses some; the assay was immunoSEQ multiplex PCR. V and J calls and clone size come straight from that table; D and trimming were deduced from the DNA. The sample has 60,000 to 65,000 clones; 70% to 85% are singletons. The receptor was derived from a man aged 60 to 69 with acute or convalescent COVID-19. The sequenced sample was peripheral blood.

CDR3 DNA sequence: TGTGCCAGCAGTTTAAGCACGGGACTAGCGGCCTACAATGAGCAGTTCTTC. Its protein product is CASSLSTGLAAYNEQFF. V and J are TRBV27 and TRBJ2-1, with TRBD2 matching 11 bases. Germline CDR1 and CDR2: MNHEY and SMNVEV (reference sequence). The CDR3 has 17 residues. Trimming removed 2 bases from V and 2 bases from J; junction bases left unmatched: 5.